This T cell receptor beta chain came from a study of control samples from healthy donors and cancer patients (TCRdb year 2020). Concerning this clone: Which antigen it targets is not known. Base qualities are not at hand, and no much larger clone is one base apart.

Library method: the immunoSEQ multiplex PCR assay. The immuneACCESS repertoire file appears here via TCRdb, limited to in-frame rearrangements. These files lack a portion of the clones; in checked studies, under half of the deficit traces to unresolved V genes, and the cause of the others is not known. Across this sample there are about 160,000 clones, with approximately 94% seen only once. Of the sample, around 15% falls within the top ten clones. Relative to germline, V is missing 7 bases and J is missing 5 bases, with 11 bases of the junction outside any gene match. Based on the germline V gene, the CDR1 and CDR2 sequences are SNHLY and FYNNEI. Reading from cysteine to phenylalanine, the CDR3 counts 14 amino acids. Of all the DNA, just the CDR3 is kept, 42 bases in frame from base 1.

The rearrangement combines TRBV2 with TRBJ2-7; 7 junctional bases match TRBD1. Sequences were obtained from PBMCs. The receptor's source is a man aged 60 to 75 with colorectal cancer. The CDR3 reads CASNDRVISDEQYF. DNA sequence: TGTGCCAGCAACGACAGGGTAATCAGCGACGAGCAGTACTTC.